What follows describes a single T cell receptor (beta chain). Antigen specificity is unknown. The sample comes from a study of T cells after yellow fever vaccination. For the study at large: Preparation used SMART-Seq v4 Ultra Low Input for the low-cell-number fractions. Study-wide points: Clonotype sharing between CD4 and CD8 compartments was small.

Template switching by 5'RACE produced TCR cDNA, adding a universal primer site and UMIs. TCRdb reprocessed the 5' RACE reads with MiXCR, giving one entry per CDR3 protein. The table records fewer than 400,000 distinct CDR3 sequences, 6.2% of them present only once. CDR1 and CDR2 (germline): KGHSH, LQKENI. The CDR3 length is 16 residues. V was cut by 1 base and J by 2 bases, with 14 bases left in between. This chain connects TRBV18 to TRBJ1-1, with a tentative D call TRBD1 (5 bases). The receptor was isolated from a man aged 25-40 years who received the YFV17D yellow fever vaccine. The sequences come from PBMCs, collected 5 days after the yellow fever booster vaccination. CDR3 nucleotide sequence: TGTGCCAGCTCACCACGGGACGGACCCACAAACACTGAAGCTTTCTTT. The encoded protein is CASSPRDGPTNTEAFF.